This T cell receptor (beta chain) was captured in a study of blood T cell repertoires in COVID-19. The wider study: Spain, Italy and the United States supplied samples that represented acute and convalescent COVID-19.

Per the germline V gene, CDR1 is SGHDT and CDR2 is YYEEEE. This CDR3 contains 18 residues. Between the trimmed V and J ends, which lost 0 bases and 6 bases, there was a span of 22 bases. Original processing notes: From reference gene primer amplification, estimates of nucleated cell counts were derived. Assay used: immunoSEQ multiplex PCR; TCRdb lists only in-frame clones, some missing. V and J calls and clone size are given by that table; D and trimming were obtained from the DNA. Of some 150,000 clones detected, 82% appear once; the ten largest clones hold more than 7.5%. The sample consisted of peripheral blood. The origin of this receptor is a woman in her sixties or seventies with acute or convalescent COVID-19. This chain connects TRBV5-6 to TRBJ2-1; possibly TRBD2 for D (5 bases). Here the CDR3 reads CASSLAGVLSRPSNEQFF. CDR3 nucleotides: TGTGCCAGCAGCTTGGCCGGGGTACTGTCACGACCCTCCAATGAGCAGTTCTTC.